This T cell receptor beta chain was captured in a study of T cell responses to AZD1222 COVID-19 vaccine. Trimming removed 4 bases from V and 5 bases from J; junction bases left unmatched: 15. CDR1 is MDHEN and CDR2 is SYDVKM in the germline V gene. CDR3 length: 17 residues. The study, taken as a whole, reports: Females outnumbered males among donors, who were mostly white British; clonal diversity was possibly underestimated. Repertoire samples came only from after the peak T cell response. Baseline testing showed seropositivity in only six AZD1222 recipients.

With respect to this clone: What it binds is unknown.

Here immunoSEQ multiplex PCR was the method, and the copy in TCRdb shows in-frame clones only, minus some. Of 180,000 or so clones in the sample, approximately 90% were seen once. The chain employs TRBV28 and TRBJ1-1; TRBD1 matches at 8 bases. The material sequenced was peripheral blood, taken 28 days after the second AZD1222 dose. This receptor was identified in an adult who received the AZD1222 COVID-19 vaccine. DNA of the CDR3: TGTGCCAGCAGTTCAACATTCCTCGGACAGGGACGGACTGAAGCTTTCTTT. Amino acid sequence: CASSSTFLGQGRTEAFF.